Shown below are 9 T cell receptor beta chains from a single sample sequenced in a study of PD-1 blockade in classical Hodgkin lymphoma. The table came from immunoSEQ multiplex PCR; TCRdb's copy has only in-frame clones and leaves some out. The sample yields just over 60,000 clones, around 88% seen once. Every patient had relapsed following autologous stem cell transplantation, and cohorts differed in brentuximab vedotin exposure. Sequencing was performed on peripheral blood mononuclear cells (PBMCs), taken at baseline. Every receptor here comes from a human donor with classical Hodgkin lymphoma.

In nucleotides, the CDR3 is TGTGCCAGCAGCTCAGGCTCGGGGCCCCAGCATTTT. This sequence encodes CASSSGSGPQHF. The chain carries TRBV13 and TRBJ1-5; D not certain. CDR3 size: 12 residues. V was shortened by 4 bases and J by 9 bases, with 10 bases between the two germline ends. From germline, CDR1 is PRHDT and CDR2 FYEKMQ (reference sequence).

The chain combines TRBV7-2 with TRBJ2-1; D tentatively reads TRBD1 or TRBD2 (6 bases each). Trimming left V 6 bases short and J 0 bases short, with 15 bases between. The CDR3 is 16 amino acids. Germline CDR1 SGHTA, CDR2 FQGNSA. This CDR3 reads CASRSRGGPSYNEQFF. As DNA, the CDR3 is TGTGCCAGCAGGTCGCGAGGGGGGCCCTCCTACAATGAGCAGTTCTTC.

The gene calls are TRBV7-8 and TRBJ1-2; D might be TRBD1 (5 bases). V lost 1 base, J lost 1 base, and 13 bases lay in between. The CDR3 length is 16 residues. CDR1 and CDR2 (germline): SGHVS, FQNEAQ. Written as DNA, the CDR3 is TGTGCCAGCAGCTTAGAAACGACAGTGCATAACTATGGCTACACCTTC. It translates to CASSLETTVHNYGYTF. The full variable domain, rest sourced from reference TRBV7-8 and TRBJ1-2, is GAGVSQSPRYKVAKRGQDVALRCDPISGHVSLFWYQQALGQGPEFLTYFQNEAQLDKSGLPSDRFFAERPEGSVSTLKIQRTQQEDSAVYLCASSLETTVHNYGYTFGSGTRLTVV.

Only a few counts were recorded for this clone. This chain uses TRBV5-5 with TRBJ2-7; the match to TRBD1 covers 7 bases. CDR1 is SGHKS, CDR2 YYEKEE, per germline (reference sequence). The trim removed 0 bases at V and 3 bases at J, leaving 3 bases unmatched. The CDR3 is 14 residues long. CDR3 bases: TGTGCCAGCAGCTTGGAGACAGGGTTCTACGAGCAGTACTTC. This encodes CASSLETGFYEQYF.

This chain uses TRBV19 with TRBJ2-7, with 7 bases aligning to TRBD2. This CDR3 has 14 amino acids. Losses at the gene ends were 6 bases for V and 7 bases for J; bases not matched to a gene: 12. The V gene's germline CDR1 is LNHDA and CDR2 SQIVND (reference sequence). CDR3 loop: CASRTGTSRGEQYF. The CDR3 DNA reads TGTGCCAGTAGAACCGGGACTTCGCGGGGGGAGCAGTACTTC.

The chain is built from TRBV6-4 and TRBJ2-3, with 9 bases aligning to TRBD1. The CDR3 runs 15 residues. Germline CDR1 is MRHNA and CDR2 is SNTAGT. Losses at the gene ends were 5 bases for V and 3 bases for J; bases not matched to a gene: 6. CDR3 bases: TGTGCCAGCAGTAAGACCGGGACAGGGACAGATACGCAGTATTTT. Amino acid sequence: CASSKTGTGTDTQYF.

This chain joins TRBV7-3 and TRBJ1-1; no definite D call. The CDR3 is 13 amino acids. Per the germline V gene, CDR1 is SGHTA and CDR2 is FQGTGA. Trimming shortened V by 4 bases and J by 12 bases, and 18 bases separated the two germline ends. The CDR3 reads CASSSAPQNPSFF. The CDR3 DNA reads as TGTGCCAGCAGCTCAGCCCCCCAGAACCCCTCTTTCTTT.

The rearrangement links TRBV6-5 to TRBJ1-2, with a tentative D call TRBD1 (6 bases). The germline V gene encodes CDR1 MNHEY and CDR2 SVGAGI. The CDR3 has 15 amino acids. The ends were cut back, 6 bases at V and 4 bases at J, with 18 bases in the middle. The CDR3 here is CASSRPGGGPYGYTF. The CDR3 DNA reads as TGTGCCAGCAGCCGACCCGGGGGGGGGCCCTATGGCTACACCTTC.

The chain links TRBV7-3 to TRBJ2-1; no firm D call. Germline assignment: CDR1 SGHTA and CDR2 FQGTGA. CDR3 size: 15 residues. V lost 5 bases and J 0 bases, leaving 11 bases between the germline ends. CDR3 DNA: TGTGCCAGCAGCATTGACATAACCTCCTACAATGAGCAGTTCTTC. Encoded protein: CASSIDITSYNEQFF.